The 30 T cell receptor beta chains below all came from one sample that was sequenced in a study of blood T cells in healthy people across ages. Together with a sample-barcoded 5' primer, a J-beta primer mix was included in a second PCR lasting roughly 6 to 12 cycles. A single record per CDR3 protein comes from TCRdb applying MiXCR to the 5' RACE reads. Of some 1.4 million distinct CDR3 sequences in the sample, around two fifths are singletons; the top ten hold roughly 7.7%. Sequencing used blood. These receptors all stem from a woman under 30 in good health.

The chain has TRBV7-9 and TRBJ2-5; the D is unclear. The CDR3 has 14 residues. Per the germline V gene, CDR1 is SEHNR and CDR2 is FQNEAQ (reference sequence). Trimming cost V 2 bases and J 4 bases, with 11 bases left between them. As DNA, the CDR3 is TGTGCCAGCAGCTTACGGGTCGACGGAGAGACCCAGTACTTC. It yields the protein CASSLRVDGETQYF.

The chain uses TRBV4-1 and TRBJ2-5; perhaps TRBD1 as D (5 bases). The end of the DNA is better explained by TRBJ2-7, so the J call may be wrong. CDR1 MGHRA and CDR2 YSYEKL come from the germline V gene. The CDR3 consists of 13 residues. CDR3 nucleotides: TGCGCCAGCAGCCACAGGGCAGTAAACGAGCAGTACTTC. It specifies CASSHRAVNEQYF.

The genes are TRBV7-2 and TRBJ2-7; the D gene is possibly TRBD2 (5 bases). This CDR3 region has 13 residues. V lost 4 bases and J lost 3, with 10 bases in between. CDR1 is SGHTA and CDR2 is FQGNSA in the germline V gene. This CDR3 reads CASSWEADYEQYF. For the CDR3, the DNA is TGTGCCAGCAGCTGGGAAGCGGACTACGAGCAGTACTTC.

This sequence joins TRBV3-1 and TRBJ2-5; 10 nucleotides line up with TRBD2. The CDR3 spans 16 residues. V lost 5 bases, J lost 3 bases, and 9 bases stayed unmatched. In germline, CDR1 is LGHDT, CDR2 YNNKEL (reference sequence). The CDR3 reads CASSLMTSGWEETQYF. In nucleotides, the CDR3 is TGTGCCAGCAGCTTGATGACTAGCGGGTGGGAAGAGACCCAGTACTTC.

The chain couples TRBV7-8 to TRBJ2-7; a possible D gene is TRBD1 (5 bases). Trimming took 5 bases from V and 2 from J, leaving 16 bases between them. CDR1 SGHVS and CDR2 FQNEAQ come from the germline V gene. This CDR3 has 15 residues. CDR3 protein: CASSVLGRVAYEQYF. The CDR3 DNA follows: TGTGCCAGCAGCGTACTCGGCAGGGTCGCCTACGAGCAGTACTTC.

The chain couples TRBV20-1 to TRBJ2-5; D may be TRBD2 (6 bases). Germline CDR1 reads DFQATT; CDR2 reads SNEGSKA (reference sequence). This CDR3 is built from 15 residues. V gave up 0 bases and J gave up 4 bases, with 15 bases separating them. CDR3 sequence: CSAREDDGGIETQYF. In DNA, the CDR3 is TGCAGTGCTAGAGAGGATGATGGGGGGATAGAGACCCAGTACTTC.

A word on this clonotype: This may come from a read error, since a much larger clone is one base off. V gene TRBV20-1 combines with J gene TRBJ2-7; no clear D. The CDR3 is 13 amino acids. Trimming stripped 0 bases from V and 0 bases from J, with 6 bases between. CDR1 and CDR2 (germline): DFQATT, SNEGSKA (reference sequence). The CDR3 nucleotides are TGCAGTGCTAGAGACAAGGTCTCCTACGAGCAGTACTTC. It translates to CSARDKVSYEQYF.

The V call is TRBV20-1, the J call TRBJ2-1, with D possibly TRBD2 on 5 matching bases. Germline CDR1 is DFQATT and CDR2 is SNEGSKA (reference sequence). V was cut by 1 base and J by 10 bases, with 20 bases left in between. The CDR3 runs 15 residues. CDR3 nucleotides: TGCAGTGCTAGAGCCGAGGGAGTGGTGTCGGGAGAGCAGTTCTTC. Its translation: CSARAEGVVSGEQFF.

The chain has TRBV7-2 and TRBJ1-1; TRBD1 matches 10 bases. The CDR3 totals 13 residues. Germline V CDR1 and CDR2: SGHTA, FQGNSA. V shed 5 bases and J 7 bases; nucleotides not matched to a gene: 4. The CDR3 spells CASSIRTGGEAFF. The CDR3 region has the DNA TGTGCCAGCAGCATCCGGACAGGGGGTGAAGCTTTCTTT.

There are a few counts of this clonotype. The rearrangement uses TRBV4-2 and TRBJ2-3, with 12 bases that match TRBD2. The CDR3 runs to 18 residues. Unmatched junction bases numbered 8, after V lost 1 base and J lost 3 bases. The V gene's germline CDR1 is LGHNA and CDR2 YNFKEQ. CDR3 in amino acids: CASSQGPSGGVVTDTQYF. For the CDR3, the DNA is TGTGCCAGCAGCCAAGGGCCTAGCGGGGGGGTGGTAACAGATACGCAGTATTTT.

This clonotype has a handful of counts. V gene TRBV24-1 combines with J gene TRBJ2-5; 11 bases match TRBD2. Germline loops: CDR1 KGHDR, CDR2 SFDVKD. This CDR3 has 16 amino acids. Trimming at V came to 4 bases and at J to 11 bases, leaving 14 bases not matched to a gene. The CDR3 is CATSDPLAGGGNEQYF. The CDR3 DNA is TGTGCCACCAGTGACCCCTTAGCGGGAGGGGGGAATGAGCAGTACTTC.

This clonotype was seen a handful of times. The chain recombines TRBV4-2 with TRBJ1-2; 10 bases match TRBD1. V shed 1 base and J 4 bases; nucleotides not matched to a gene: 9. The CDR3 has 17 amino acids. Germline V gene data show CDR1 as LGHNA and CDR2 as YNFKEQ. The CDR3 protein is CASSQVKTGQGFYGYTF. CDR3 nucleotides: TGTGCCAGCAGCCAAGTGAAGACGGGACAGGGGTTCTATGGCTACACCTTC.

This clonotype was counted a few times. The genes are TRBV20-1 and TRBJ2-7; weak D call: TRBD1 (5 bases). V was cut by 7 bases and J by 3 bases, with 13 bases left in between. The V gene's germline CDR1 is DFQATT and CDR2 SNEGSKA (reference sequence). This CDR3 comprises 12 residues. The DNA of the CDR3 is TGCAGTGGTCTTGGCGACAGCTACGAGCAGTACTTC. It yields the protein CSGLGDSYEQYF.

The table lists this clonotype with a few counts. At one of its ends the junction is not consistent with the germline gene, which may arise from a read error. The CDR3 spells CASSTRSGTRAYHEQFF. The CDR3 DNA is TGTGCCAGCAGTACCCGATCCGGGACTAGAGCCTACCATGAGCAGTTCTTC. The chain links TRBV6-5 to TRBJ2-1; TRBD2 matches at 8 bases. This CDR3 has 17 amino acids. Germline CDR1 is MNHEY and CDR2 is SVGAGI.

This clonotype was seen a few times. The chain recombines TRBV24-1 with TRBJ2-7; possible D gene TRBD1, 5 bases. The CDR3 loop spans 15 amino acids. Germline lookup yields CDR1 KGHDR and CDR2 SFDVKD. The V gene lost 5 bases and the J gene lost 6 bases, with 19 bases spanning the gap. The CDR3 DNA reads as TGTGCCACCAGTGCCCTGGGGCAGGGCTCGATCGAGCAGTACTTC. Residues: CATSALGQGSIEQYF.

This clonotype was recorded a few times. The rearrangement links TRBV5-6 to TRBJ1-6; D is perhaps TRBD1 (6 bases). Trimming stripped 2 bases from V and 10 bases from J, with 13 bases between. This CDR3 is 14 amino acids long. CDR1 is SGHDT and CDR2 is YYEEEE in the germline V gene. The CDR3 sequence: CASSFTGTQSPLHF. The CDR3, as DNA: TGTGCCAGCAGCTTCACAGGGACTCAATCACCCCTCCACTTT.

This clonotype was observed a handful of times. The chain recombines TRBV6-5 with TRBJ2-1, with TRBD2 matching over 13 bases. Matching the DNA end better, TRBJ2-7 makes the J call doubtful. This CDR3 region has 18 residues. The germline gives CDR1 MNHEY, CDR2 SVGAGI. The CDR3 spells CASSLSGTSGAIYNEQYF. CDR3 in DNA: TGTGCCAGCAGTTTATCCGGGACTAGCGGGGCAATTTACAATGAGCAGTACTTC.

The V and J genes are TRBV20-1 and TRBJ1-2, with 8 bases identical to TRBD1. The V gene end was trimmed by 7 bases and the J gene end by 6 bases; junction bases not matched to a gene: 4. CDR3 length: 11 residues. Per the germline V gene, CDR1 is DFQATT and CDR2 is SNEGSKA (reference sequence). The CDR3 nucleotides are TGCAGTGGTAGGACAGGGAATGGCTACACCTTC. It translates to CSGRTGNGYTF.

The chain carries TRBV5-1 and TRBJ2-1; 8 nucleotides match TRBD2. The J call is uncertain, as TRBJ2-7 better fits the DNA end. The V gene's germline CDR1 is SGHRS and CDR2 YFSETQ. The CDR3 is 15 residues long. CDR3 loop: CASSQHSGTYNEQYF. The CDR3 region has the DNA TGCGCCAGCAGCCAGCATAGCGGGACCTACAATGAGCAGTACTTC.

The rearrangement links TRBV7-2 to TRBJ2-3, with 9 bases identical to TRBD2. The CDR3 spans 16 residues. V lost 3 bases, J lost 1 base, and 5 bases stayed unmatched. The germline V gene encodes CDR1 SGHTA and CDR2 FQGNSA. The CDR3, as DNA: TGTGCCAGCAGCTTGGGGGGGACTAGCCGCACAGATACGCAGTATTTT. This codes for CASSLGGTSRTDTQYF. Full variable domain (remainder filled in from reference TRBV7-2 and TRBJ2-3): GAGVSQSPSNKVTEKGKDVELRCDPISGHTALYWYRQSLGQGLEFLIYFQGNSAPDKSGLPSDRFSAERTGGSVSTLTIQRTQQEDSAVYLCASSLGGTSRTDTQYFGPGTRLTVL.

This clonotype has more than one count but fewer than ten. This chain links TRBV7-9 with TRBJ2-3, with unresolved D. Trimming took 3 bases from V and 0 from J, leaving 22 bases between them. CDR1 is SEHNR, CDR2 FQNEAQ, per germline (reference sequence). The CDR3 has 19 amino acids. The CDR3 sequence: CASSLNLGWRTSSTDTQYF. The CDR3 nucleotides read TGTGCCAGCAGCTTGAATCTAGGGTGGCGTACTTCTAGCACAGATACGCAGTATTTT.

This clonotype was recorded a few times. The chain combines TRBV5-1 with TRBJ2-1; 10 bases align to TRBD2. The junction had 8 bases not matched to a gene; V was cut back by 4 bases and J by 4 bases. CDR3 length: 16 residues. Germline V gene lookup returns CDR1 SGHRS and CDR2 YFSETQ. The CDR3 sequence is CASSVSGGAFYNEQFF. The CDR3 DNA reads TGCGCCAGCAGCGTCAGCGGGGGGGCGTTTTACAATGAGCAGTTCTTC. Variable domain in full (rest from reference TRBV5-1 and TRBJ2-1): KAGVTQTPRYLIKTRGQQVTLSCSPISGHRSVSWYQQTPGQGLQFLFEYFSETQRNKGNFPGRFSGRQFSNSRSEMNVSTLELGDSALYLCASSVSGGAFYNEQFFGPGTRLTVL.

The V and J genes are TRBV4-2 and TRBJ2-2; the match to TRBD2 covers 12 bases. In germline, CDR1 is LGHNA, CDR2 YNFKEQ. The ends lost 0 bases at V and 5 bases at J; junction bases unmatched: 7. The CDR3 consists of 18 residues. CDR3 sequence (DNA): TGTGCCAGCAGCCAAGAGTGGACTAGCGGGATTGGGACCGGGGAGCTGTTTTTT. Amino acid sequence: CASSQEWTSGIGTGELFF.

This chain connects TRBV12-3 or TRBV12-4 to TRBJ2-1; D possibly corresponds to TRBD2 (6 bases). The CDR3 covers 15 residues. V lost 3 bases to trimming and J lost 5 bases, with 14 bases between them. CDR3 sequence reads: CASSFSWTGDNEQFF. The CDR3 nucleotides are TGTGCCAGCAGTTTTAGTTGGACGGGGGACAATGAGCAGTTCTTC.

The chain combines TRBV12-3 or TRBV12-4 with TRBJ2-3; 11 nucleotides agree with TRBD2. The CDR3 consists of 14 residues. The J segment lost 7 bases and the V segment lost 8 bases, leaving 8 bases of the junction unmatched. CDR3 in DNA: TGTGCCAGCCGGGTAGCGGGAGGGTCCCATACGCAGTATTTT. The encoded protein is CASRVAGGSHTQYF.

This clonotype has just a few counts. Here the CDR3 reads CASSLTGPHSYEQYF. In DNA, the CDR3 is TGTGCCAGCAGCCTCACAGGACCTCATTCCTACGAGCAGTACTTC. The chain is built from TRBV12-3 or TRBV12-4 and TRBJ2-7; weak D call: TRBD1 (5 bases). Trimming took off 6 bases at V and 1 base at J, with 16 bases between the two ends. The CDR3 spans 15 residues.

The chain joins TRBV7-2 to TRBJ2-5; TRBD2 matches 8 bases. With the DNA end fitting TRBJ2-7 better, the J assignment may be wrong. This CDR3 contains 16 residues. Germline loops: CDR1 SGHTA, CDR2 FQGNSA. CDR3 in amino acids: CASSLAGSGNQYEQYF. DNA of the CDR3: TGTGCCAGCAGCTTAGCCGGTAGCGGGAATCAGTACGAGCAGTACTTC.

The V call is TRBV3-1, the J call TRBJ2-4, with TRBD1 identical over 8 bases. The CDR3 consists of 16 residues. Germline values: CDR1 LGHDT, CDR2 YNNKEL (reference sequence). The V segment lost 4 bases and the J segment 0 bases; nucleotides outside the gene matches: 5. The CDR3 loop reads CASSPAGGGAKNIQYF. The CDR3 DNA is TGTGCCAGCAGCCCTGCAGGGGGCGGAGCCAAAAACATTCAGTACTTC.

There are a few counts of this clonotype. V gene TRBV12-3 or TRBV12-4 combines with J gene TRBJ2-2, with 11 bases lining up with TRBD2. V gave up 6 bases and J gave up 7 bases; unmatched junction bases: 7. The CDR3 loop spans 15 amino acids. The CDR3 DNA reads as TGTGCCAGCAGCCGGACTAGCGGGTCGGGCGGGGAGCTGTTTTTT. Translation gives CASSRTSGSGGELFF.

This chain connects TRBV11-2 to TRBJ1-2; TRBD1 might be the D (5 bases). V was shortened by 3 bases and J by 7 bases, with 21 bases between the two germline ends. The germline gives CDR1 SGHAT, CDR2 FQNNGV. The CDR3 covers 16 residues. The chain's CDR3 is CASSLNRPVAGTGYTF. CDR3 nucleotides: TGTGCCAGCAGCTTGAATCGGCCGGTCGCCGGGACTGGCTACACCTTC.